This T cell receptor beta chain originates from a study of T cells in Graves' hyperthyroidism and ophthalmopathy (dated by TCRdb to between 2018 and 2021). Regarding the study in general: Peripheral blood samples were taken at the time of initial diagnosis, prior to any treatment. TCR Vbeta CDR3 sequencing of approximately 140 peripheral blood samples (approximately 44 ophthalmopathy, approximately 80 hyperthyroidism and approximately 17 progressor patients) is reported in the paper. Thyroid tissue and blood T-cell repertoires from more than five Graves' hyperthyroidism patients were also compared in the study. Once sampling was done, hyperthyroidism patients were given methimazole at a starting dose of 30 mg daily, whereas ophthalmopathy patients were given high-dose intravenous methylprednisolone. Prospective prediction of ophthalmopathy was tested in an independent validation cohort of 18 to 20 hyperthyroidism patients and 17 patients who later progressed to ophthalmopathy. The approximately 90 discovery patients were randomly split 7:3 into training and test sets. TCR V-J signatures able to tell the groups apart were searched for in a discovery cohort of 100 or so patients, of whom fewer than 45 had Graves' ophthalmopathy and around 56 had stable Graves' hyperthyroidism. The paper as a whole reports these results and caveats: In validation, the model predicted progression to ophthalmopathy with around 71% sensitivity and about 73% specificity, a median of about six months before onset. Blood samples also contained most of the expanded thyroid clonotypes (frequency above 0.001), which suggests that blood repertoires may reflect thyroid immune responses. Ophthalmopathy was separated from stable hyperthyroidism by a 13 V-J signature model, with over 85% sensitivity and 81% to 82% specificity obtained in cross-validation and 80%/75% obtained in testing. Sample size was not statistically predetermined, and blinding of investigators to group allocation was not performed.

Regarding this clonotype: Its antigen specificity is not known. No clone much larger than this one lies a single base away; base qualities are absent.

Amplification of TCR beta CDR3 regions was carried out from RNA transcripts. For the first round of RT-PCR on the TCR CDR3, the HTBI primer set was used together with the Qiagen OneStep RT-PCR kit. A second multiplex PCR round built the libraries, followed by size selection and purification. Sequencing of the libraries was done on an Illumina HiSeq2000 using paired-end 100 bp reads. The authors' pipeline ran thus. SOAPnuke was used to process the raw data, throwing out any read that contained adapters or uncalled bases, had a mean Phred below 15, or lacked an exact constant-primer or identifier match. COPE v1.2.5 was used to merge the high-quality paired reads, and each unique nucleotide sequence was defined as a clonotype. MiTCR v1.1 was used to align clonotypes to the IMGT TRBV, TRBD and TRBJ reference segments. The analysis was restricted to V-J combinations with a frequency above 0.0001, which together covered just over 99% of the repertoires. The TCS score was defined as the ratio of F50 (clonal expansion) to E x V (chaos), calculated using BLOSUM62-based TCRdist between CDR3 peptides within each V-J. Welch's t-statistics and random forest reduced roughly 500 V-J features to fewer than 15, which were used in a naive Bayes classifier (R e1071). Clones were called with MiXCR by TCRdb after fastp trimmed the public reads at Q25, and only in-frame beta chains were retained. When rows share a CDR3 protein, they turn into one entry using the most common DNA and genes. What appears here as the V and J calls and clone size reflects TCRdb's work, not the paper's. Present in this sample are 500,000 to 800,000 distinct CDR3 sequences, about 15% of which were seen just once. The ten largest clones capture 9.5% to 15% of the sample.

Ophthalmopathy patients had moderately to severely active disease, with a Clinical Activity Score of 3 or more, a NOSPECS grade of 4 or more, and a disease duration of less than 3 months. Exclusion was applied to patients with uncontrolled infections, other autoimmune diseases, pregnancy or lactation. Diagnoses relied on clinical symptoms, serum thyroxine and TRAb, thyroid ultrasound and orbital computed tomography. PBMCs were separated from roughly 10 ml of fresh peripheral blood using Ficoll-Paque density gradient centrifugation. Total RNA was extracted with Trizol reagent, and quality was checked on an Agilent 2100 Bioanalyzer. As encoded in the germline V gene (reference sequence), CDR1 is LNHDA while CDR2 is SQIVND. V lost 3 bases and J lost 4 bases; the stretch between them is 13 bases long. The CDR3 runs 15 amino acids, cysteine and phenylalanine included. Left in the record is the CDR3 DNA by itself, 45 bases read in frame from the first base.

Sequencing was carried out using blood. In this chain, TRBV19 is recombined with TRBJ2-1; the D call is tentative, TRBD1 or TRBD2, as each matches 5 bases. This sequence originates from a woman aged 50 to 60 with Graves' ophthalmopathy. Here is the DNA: TGTGCCAGTAGTATCGCACGGGACGTTTACAATGAGCAGTTCTTC. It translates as CASSIARDVYNEQFF.